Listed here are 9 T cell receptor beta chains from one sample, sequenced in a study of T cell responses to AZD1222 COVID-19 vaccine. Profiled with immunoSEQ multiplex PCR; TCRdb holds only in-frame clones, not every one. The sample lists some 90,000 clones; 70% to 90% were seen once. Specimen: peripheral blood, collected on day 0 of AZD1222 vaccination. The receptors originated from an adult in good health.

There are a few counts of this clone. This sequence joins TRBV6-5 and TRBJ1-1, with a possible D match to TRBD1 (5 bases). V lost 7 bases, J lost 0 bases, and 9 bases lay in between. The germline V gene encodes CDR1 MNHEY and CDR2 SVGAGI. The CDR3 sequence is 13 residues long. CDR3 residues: CASTRQMNTEAFF. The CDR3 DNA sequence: TGTGCCAGCACGCGACAGATGAACACTGAAGCTTTCTTT.

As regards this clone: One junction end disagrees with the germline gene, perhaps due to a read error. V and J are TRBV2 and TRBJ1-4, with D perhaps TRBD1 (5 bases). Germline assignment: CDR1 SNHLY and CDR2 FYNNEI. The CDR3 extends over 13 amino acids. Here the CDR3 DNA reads TGTGCCAGGAGTGCCGGGACGGGAGAAAAACTGTTTTTT. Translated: CARSAGTGEKLFF.

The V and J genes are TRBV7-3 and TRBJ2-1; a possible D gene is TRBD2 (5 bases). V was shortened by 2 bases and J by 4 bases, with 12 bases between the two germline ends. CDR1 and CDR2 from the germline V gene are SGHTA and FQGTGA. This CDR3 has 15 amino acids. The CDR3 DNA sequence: TGTGCCAGCAGCTTAGCCGCGGGTGCGTACAATGAGCAGTTCTTC. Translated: CASSLAAGAYNEQFF.

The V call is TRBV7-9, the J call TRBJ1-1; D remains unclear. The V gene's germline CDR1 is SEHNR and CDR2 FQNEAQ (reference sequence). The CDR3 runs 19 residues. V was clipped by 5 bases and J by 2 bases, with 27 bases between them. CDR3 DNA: TGTGCCAGCAGCCCTCGTGATGGTGGGCGCCGAGATCTTAACACTGAAGCTTTCTTT. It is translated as CASSPRDGGRRDLNTEAFF.

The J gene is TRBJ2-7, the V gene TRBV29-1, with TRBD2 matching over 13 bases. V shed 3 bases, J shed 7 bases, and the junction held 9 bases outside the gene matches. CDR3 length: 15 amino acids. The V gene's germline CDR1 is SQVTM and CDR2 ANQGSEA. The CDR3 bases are TGCAGCGTTGAGGGACTAGCGGGAACCCGGTTTGAGCAGTACTTC. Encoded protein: CSVEGLAGTRFEQYF.

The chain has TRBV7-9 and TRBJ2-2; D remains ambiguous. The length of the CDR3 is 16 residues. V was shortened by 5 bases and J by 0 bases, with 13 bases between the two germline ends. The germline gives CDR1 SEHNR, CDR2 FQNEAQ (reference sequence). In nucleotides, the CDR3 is TGTGCCAGCAGCCCCGGTTCCGTCGCGAACACCGGGGAGCTGTTTTTT. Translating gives CASSPGSVANTGELFF.

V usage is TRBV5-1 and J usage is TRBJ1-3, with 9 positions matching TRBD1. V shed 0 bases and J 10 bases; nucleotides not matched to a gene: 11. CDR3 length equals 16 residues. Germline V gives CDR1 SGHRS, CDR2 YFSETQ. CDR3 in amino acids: CASSLASAGQGVTIYF. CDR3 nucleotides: TGCGCCAGCAGCTTGGCTTCGGCGGGACAGGGTGTAACCATATATTTT. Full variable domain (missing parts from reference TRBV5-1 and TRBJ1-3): KAGVTQTPRYLIKTRGQQVTLSCSPISGHRSVSWYQQTPGQGLQFLFEYFSETQRNKGNFPGRFSGRQFSNSRSEMNVSTLELGDSALYLCASSLASAGQGVTIYFGEGSWLTVV.

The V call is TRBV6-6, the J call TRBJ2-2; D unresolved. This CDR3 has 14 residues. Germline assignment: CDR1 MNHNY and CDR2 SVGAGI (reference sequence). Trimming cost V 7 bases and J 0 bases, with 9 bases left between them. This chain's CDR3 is CASITHANTGELFF. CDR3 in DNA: TGTGCCAGCATAACACACGCGAACACCGGGGAGCTGTTTTTT.

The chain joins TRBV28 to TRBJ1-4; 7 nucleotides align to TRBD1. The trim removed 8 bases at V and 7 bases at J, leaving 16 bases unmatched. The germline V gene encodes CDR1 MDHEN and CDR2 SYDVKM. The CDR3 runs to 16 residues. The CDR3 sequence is CASGLAAGGLSEKLFF. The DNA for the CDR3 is TGTGCCAGCGGATTGGCCGCAGGGGGTCTGAGTGAAAAACTGTTTTTT.